The 4 T cell receptor beta chains below come from one sample, sequenced in a study of PD-L1 blockade in urothelial cancer. The method was immunoSEQ multiplex PCR; TCRdb's version includes in-frame clones alone and lacks a portion of them. The table has roughly 87,000 clones, approximately 90% seen once; the top ten hold around 5.3%. Material: PBMCs, obtained around atezolizumab (anti-PD-L1) treatment. These receptors originate from a woman in her 70s with urothelial cancer.

The genes are TRBV6-5 and TRBJ1-2; 10 nucleotides line up with TRBD1. Germline V gives CDR1 MNHEY, CDR2 SVGAGI. The J segment lost 0 bases and the V segment lost 0 bases, leaving 1 base of the junction unmatched. The CDR3 is made up of 16 amino acids. The CDR3 sequence is CASSYSGTGANYGYTF. CDR3 nucleotides: TGTGCCAGCAGTTACTCTGGGACAGGGGCTAACTATGGCTACACCTTC.

The rearrangement links TRBV4-1 to TRBJ2-3; D is ambiguous. The germline CDR1 and CDR2 sequences are MGHRA and YSYEKL. This CDR3 has 15 residues. V lost 1 base to trimming and J lost 0 bases, with 8 bases between them. The CDR3: CASSQAPASTDTQYF. In DNA, the CDR3 is TGCGCCAGCAGCCAAGCCCCAGCGAGCACAGATACGCAGTATTTT.

This clone was seen only a few times. The chain is built from TRBV18 and TRBJ1-6; tentatively, D is TRBD1 (6 bases). V shed 2 bases and J shed 7 bases, with 12 bases lying between them. Per germline, CDR1 KGHSH and CDR2 LQKENI. CDR3 length equals 15 residues. DNA for the CDR3: TGTGCCAGCTCACCAGGACAGAGAGAAAATTCACCCCTCCACTTT. Amino acid sequence: CASSPGQRENSPLHF.

This clone qualifies as medium-sized. This chain uses TRBV7-8 with TRBJ2-3; maybe TRBD1 (5 bases). The CDR3 is 18 amino acids. Germline assignment: CDR1 SGHVS and CDR2 FQNEAQ. The germline V and J ends were trimmed by 2 bases and 6 bases, with 24 bases remaining between them. The CDR3 DNA reads TGTGCCAGCAGCTTAAGTAAAGAGGATCAGGTTGGGGCTGATACGCAGTATTTT. It is translated as CASSLSKEDQVGADTQYF. The whole variable domain, filled in from reference TRBV7-8 and TRBJ2-3, reads GAGVSQSPRYKVAKRGQDVALRCDPISGHVSLFWYQQALGQGPEFLTYFQNEAQLDKSGLPSDRFFAERPEGSVSTLKIQRTQQEDSAVYLCASSLSKEDQVGADTQYFGPGTRLTVL.